The 9 T cell receptor beta chains below all came from one sample that was sequenced in a study of blood T cell repertoires in COVID-19. This table comes from immunoSEQ multiplex PCR, and its TCRdb copy is limited to in-frame clones, with some not included. The table shows approximately 200,000 clones, with more than 75% occurring only once. The sample comprised PBMCs or T cells enriched from blood (not recorded which). Receptors originate from a woman younger than 45 who had recovered from COVID-19.

This chain joins TRBV30 and TRBJ2-1, with 11 bases that match TRBD2. The CDR3 contains 15 residues. Germline values: CDR1 GTSNPN, CDR2 SVGIG (reference sequence). J gave up 5 bases and V 2 bases, and 5 bases lay outside the gene matches. Written as DNA, the CDR3 is TGTGCCTGGAGTTTAGCGGGAGGGTGGAACAATGAGCAGTTCTTC. Its protein product is CAWSLAGGWNNEQFF. The whole variable domain, remainder taken from reference TRBV30 and TRBJ2-1, is SQTIHQWPATLVQPVGSPLSLECTVEGTSNPNLYWYRQAAGRGLQLLFYSVGIGQISSEVPQNLSASRPQDRQFILSSKKLLLSDSGFYLCAWSLAGGWNNEQFFGPGTRLTVL.

The chain links TRBV5-1 to TRBJ1-2; D gene ambiguous. V was cut by 0 bases and J by 8 bases, with 11 bases left in between. Germline assignment: CDR1 SGHRS and CDR2 YFSETQ. This CDR3 is built from 13 residues. The CDR3 coding sequence is TGCGCCAGCAGCTTGGTTGGCGGGGAGGGCTACACCTTC. Translated, it gives CASSLVGGEGYTF.

V is TRBV7-9 and J is TRBJ1-1, with D perhaps matching TRBD1 (5 bases). The germline V gene has CDR1 SEHNR and CDR2 FQNEAQ (reference sequence). Deletions cut 5 bases from V and 0 bases from J, with 13 bases between. There are 15 residues in the CDR3. The CDR3 DNA sequence: TGTGCCAGCAGCCCAAGGGAGGGGTTGAACACTGAAGCTTTCTTT. Translated, it gives CASSPREGLNTEAFF.

The chain links TRBV2 to TRBJ2-2; D call uncertain. Trimming removed 4 bases from V and 4 bases from J, with 10 bases in between. Germline CDR1 SNHLY, CDR2 FYNNEI. CDR3 size: 14 residues. CDR3 residues: CASSGASGTGELFF. CDR3 in DNA: TGTGCCAGCAGTGGGGCAAGTGGCACCGGGGAGCTGTTTTTT.

This chain connects TRBV6-5 to TRBJ1-6; 8 nucleotides line up with TRBD1. The V gene's germline CDR1 is MNHEY and CDR2 SVGAGI. The CDR3 covers 12 residues. V lost 8 bases and J lost 9; bases outside the gene matches: 3. In nucleotides, the CDR3 is TGTGCCAGCTCAGGGGGCAGTTCACCCCTCCACTTT. It translates to CASSGGSSPLHF.

This chain uses TRBV7-8 with TRBJ2-3; 10 bases align to TRBD2. Trimming removed 1 base from V and 0 bases from J; junction bases left unmatched: 10. CDR1 and CDR2 (germline): SGHVS, FQNEAQ. The CDR3 runs 19 residues. This CDR3 is CASSLVGSSGGTSTDTQYF. CDR3 in DNA: TGTGCCAGCAGCTTAGTTGGCTCTAGCGGGGGAACTAGCACAGATACGCAGTATTTT.

This clone was counted between two and nine times. The rearrangement uses TRBV6-5 and TRBJ2-3; D is unresolved. The CDR3 runs 11 residues. V was shortened by 6 bases and J by 7 bases, with 8 bases between the two germline ends. The germline V gene encodes CDR1 MNHEY and CDR2 SVGAGI. CDR3 DNA sequence: TGTGCCAGCAGGGTAGAATATACGCAGTATTTT. This translates into CASRVEYTQYF.

The chain uses TRBV5-1 and TRBJ2-1, with TRBD2 matching 10 bases. The CDR3 loop spans 15 amino acids. V trimming: 2 bases; J trimming: 7 bases; junction bases outside the gene matches: 6. Germline loops: CDR1 SGHRS, CDR2 YFSETQ. CDR3 DNA sequence: TGCGCCAGCAGCTTACCTAGCGGGAGTAAAAATGAGCAGTTCTTC. The encoded protein is CASSLPSGSKNEQFF.

The chain employs TRBV30 and TRBJ1-5, with 7 bases identical to TRBD1. Germline V CDR1 and CDR2: GTSNPN, SVGIG (reference sequence). The CDR3 consists of 16 residues. The V gene end was trimmed by 0 bases and the J gene end by 3 bases; junction bases not matched to a gene: 8. This chain's CDR3 is CAWSVPLRGVNQPQHF. For the CDR3, the DNA is TGTGCCTGGAGTGTACCTCTCAGGGGGGTCAATCAGCCCCAGCATTTT.